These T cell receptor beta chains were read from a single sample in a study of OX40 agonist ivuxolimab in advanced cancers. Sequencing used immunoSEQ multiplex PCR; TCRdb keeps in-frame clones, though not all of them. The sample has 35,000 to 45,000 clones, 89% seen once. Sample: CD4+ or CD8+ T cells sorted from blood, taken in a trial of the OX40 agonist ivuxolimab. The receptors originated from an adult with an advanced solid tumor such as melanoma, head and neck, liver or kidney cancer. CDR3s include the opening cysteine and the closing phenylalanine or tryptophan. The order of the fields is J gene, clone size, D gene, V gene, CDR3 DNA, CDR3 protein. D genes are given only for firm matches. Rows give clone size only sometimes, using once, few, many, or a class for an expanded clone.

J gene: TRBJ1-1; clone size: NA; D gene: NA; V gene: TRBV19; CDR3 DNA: TGTGCCAGTAGTATACACACTGAAGCTTTCTTT; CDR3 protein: CASSIHTEAFF
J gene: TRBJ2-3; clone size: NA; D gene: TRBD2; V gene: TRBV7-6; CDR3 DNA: TGTGCCAGCAGCTTAGCCTATAGCGGGGGGGGAGGTACGCAGTATTTT; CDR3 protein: CASSLAYSGGGGTQYF
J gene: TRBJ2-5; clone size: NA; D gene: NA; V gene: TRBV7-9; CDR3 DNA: TGTGCCAGCAGCTTAGCGAGAATGGGGTCCCAAGAGACCCAGTACTTC; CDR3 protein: CASSLARMGSQETQYF
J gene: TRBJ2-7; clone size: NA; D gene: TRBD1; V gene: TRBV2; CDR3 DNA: TGTGCCAGCAGTGCCGGGACAGGGGCCTACGAGCAGTACTTC; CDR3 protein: CASSAGTGAYEQYF
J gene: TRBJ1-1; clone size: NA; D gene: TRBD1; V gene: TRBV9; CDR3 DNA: TGTGCCAGCAGCGTTGGAGGGACAGGGGGCCTGAACACTGAAGCTTTCTTT; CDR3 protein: CASSVGGTGGLNTEAFF
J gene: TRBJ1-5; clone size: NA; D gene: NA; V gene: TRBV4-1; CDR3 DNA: TGCGCCAGCAGCCAGGCCTGGACAGGCAATCAGCCCCAGCATTTT; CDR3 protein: CASSQAWTGNQPQHF
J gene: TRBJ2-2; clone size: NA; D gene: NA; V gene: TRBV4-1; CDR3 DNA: TGCGCCAGCAGCCAAAACAGGGCTCCCGGGGAGCTGTTTTTT; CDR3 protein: CASSQNRAPGELFF
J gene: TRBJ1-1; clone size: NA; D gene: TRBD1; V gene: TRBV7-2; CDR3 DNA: TGTGCCAGCAGAACTGACAGGGCCTCTGAAGCTTTCTTT; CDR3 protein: CASRTDRASEAFF
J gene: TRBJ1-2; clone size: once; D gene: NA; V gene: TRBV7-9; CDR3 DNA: TGTGCCAGCAGTTTCGGCTCGGGCAGAGGCTATGCTAACTATGGCTACACCTTC; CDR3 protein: CASSFGSGRGYANYGYTF
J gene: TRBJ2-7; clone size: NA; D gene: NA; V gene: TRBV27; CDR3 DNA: TGTGCCAGCAGTCGACAGGACGTCTCCTACGAGCAGTACTTC; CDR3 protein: CASSRQDVSYEQYF
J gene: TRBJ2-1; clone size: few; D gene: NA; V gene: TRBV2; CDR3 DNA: TGTGCCAGCAACCTCGCGGGGAATGAGCAGTTCTTC; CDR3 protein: CASNLAGNEQFF
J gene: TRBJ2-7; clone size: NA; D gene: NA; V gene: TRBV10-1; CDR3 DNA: TGCGCCAGCAGTCCTCATAGGGGGGACTACGAGCAGTACTTC; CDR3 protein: CASSPHRGDYEQYF
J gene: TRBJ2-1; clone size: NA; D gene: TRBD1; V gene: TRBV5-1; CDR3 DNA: TGCGCCAGCAGCTACCGGGACAGGGGCTACAATGAGCAGTTCTTC; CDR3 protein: CASSYRDRGYNEQFF
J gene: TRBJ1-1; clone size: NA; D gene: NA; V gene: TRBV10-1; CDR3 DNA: TGCGCCAGCAGTGATTGGCAGCTTGGGAACACTGAAGCTTTCTTT; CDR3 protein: CASSDWQLGNTEAFF
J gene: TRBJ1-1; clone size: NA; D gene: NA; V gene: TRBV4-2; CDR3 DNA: TGTGCCAGCAGCCAATCTCGGGGGGTTAACACTGAGGCTTTCTTT; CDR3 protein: CASSQSRGVNTEAFF
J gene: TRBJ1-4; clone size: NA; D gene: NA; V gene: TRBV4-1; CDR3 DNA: TGCGCCAGCAGCCAAGGGCCAGGGGTTGAGGGTGAAAAACTGTTTTTT; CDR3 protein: CASSQGPGVEGEKLFF
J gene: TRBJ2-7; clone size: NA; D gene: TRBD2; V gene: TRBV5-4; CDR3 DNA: TGTGCCAGCAGCTTGGCGGGCGCGGGAGGGCCTTTCCACGAGCAGTACTTC; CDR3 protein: CASSLAGAGGPFHEQYF
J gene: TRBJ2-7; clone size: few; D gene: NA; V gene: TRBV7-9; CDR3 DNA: TGTGCCAGCAGCTTCCCCGCTGAGGGGTTCCACGAGCAGTACTTC; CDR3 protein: CASSFPAEGFHEQYF
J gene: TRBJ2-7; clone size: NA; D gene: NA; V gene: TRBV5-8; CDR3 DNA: TGTGCCAGCAGCTTGGGAGACTCCTCCTACGAGCAGTACTTC; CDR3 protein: CASSLGDSSYEQYF
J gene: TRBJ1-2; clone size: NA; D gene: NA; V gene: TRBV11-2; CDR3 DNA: TGTGCCAGCAGCTTAGATGGGGATGGCTACACCTTC; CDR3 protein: CASSLDGDGYTF
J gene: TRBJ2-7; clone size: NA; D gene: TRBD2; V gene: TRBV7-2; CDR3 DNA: TGTGCCAGCAGCTTATTGCCGGGGCTAGCGGGAGTGGACGAGCAGTACTTC; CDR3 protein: CASSLLPGLAGVDEQYF
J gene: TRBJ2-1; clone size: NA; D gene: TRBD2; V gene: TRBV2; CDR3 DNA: TGTGCCAGCACTGAAACTAGCGGAGCCAGGGGCTACAATGAGCAGTTCTTC; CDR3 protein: CASTETSGARGYNEQFF
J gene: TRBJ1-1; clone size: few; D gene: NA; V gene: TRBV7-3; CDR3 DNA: TGTGCCAGCAGCTTGGACGGGCGTGAAGCTTTCTTT; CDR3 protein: CASSLDGREAFF
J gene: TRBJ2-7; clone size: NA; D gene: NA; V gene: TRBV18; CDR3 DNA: TGTGCCAGCTCAACCCCCGACACTCACTACGAGCAGTACTTC; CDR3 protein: CASSTPDTHYEQYF
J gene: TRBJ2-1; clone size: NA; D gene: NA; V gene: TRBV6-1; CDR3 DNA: TGTGCCCTGAAGGGGGGCCCCTACAATGAGCAGTTCTTC; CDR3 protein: CALKGGPYNEQFF
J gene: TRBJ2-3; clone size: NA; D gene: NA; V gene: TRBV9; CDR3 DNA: TGTGCCAGCAGCGTAGGGGCTTCGAGTACAGATACGCAGTATTTT; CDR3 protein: CASSVGASSTDTQYF
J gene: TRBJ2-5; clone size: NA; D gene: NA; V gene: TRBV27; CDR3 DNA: TGTGCCAGCAGTTTAAGGAAGAGGGCGGTTGAGGAGACCCAGTACTTC; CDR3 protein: CASSLRKRAVEETQYF
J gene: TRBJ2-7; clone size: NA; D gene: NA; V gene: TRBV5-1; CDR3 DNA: TGCGCCAGCAGCTTGGTAGGACCAGGGGCCTACGAGCAGTACTTC; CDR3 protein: CASSLVGPGAYEQYF
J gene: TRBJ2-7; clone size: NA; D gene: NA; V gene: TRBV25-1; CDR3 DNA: TGTGCCAGCAGTATTTGGGGATCGACCTACGAGCAGTACTTC; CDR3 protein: CASSIWGSTYEQYF
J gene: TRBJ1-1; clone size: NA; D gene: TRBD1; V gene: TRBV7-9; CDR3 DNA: TGTGCCATCCAGACAGGGGAAAACACTGAAGCTTTCTTT; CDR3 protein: CAIQTGENTEAFF
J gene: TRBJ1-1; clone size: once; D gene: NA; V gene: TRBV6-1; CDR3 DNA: TGTGCCAGCAGTGTCCCGTCCGGTTTCCGGGACACTGAAGCTTTCTTT; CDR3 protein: CASSVPSGFRDTEAFF
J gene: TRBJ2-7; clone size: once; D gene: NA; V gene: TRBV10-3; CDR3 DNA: TGTGCCATCAGTGAAAGGACGTCCTCCTACGAGCAGTACTTC; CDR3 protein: CAISERTSSYEQYF
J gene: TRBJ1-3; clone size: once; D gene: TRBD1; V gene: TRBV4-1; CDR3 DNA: TGCGCCAGCAGCCTAAGGACAGGGGGGTCAGGAAACACCATATATTTT; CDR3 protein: CASSLRTGGSGNTIYF
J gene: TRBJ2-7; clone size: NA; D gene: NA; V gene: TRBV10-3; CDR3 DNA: TGTGCCATCAGTGAGTCAGGGGCACGGCCCTCCTACGAGCAGTACTTC; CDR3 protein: CAISESGARPSYEQYF
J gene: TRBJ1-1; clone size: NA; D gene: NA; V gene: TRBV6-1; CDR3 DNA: TGTGCCAGCAGTGAAGCGGTAACAGGGAACACTGAAGCTTTCTTT; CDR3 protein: CASSEAVTGNTEAFF
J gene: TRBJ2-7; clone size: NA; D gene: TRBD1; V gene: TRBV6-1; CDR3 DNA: TGTGCCAGCAGGGGGGACAGCCCCTACGAGCAGTACTTC; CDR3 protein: CASRGDSPYEQYF
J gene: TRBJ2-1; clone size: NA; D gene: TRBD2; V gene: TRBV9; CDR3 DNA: TGTGCCAGCAGCGCCCCGACTAGCGGGGGCTACAATGAGCAGTTCTTC; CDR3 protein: CASSAPTSGGYNEQFF
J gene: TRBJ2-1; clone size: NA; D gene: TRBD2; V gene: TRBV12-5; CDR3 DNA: TGTGCTAGTGGTTTTCTCGTAGCGGGAGTGGTCGATGAGCAGTTCTTC; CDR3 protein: CASGFLVAGVVDEQFF
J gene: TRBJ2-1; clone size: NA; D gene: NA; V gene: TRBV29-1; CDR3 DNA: TGCAGCGTTGGATGGGGGCCCTACAATGAGCAGTTCTTC; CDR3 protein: CSVGWGPYNEQFF
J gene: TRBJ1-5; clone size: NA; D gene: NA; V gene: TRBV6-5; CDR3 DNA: TGTGCCAGCAGTTACTCTCGAGACGATGATCAGCCCCAGCATTTT; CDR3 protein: CASSYSRDDDQPQHF
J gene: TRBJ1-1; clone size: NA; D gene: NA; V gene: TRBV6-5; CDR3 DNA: TGTGCCAGCAGTTACTCGGGTCGGGACCGTGAAGCTTTCTTT; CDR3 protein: CASSYSGRDREAFF
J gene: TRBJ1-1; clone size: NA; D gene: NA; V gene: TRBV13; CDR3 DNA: TGTGCCAGCAGCTTAGGAACAGGGATCTCTGAAGCTTTCTTT; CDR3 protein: CASSLGTGISEAFF
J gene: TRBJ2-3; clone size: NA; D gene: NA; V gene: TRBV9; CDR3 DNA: TGTGCCAGCAGCGCGGAGGGCCCCGATACGCAGTATTTT; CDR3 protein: CASSAEGPDTQYF
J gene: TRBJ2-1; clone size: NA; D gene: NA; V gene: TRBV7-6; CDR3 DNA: TGTGCCAGCAGCTTGCCCGAAGGGAATGAGCAGTTCTTC; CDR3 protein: CASSLPEGNEQFF
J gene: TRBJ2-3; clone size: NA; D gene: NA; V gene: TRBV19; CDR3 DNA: TGTGCCAGTACCCCCGTTTGGGACACAGATACGCAGTATTTT; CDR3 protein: CASTPVWDTDTQYF
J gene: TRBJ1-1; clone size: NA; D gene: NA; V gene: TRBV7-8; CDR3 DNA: TGTGCCAGCAGCTTAGGGGGTACTATAGTTGGGACTGAAGCTTTCTTT; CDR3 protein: CASSLGGTIVGTEAFF
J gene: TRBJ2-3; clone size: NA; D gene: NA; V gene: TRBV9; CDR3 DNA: TGTGCCAGCAGCCCCTTCTCGGGGGGCACAGATACGCAGTATTTT; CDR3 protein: CASSPFSGGTDTQYF
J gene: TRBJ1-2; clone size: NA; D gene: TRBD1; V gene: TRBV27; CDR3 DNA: TGTGCCAGCAGCCCGGCAAATCTGGGGACAGGGATCTATGGCTACACCTTC; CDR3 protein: CASSPANLGTGIYGYTF
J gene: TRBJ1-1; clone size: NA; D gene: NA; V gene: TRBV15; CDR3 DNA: TGTGCCACCAGCAGAGATACGAGACCAAGAGGGACTGAAGCTTTCTTT; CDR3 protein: CATSRDTRPRGTEAFF
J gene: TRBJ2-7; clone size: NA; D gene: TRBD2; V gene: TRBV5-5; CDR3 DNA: TGTGCCAGCAGCGACGGGACTAGCGGGAGCTACGAGCAGTACTTC; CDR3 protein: CASSDGTSGSYEQYF
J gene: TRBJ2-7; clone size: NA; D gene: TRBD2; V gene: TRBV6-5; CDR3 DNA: TGTGCCAGCGGACTAGCGGAAACCTACGAGCAGTACTTC; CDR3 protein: CASGLAETYEQYF
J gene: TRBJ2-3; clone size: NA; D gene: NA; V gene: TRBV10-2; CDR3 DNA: TGCGCCAACAGTGCGGGACAAGGAGGCACAGATACGCAGTATTTT; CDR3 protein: CANSAGQGGTDTQYF
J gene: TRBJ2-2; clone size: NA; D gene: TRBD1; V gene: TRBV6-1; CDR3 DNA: TGTGCCAGCAGTGAAAGACAGGGGACCGGGGAGCTGTTTTTT; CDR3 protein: CASSERQGTGELFF
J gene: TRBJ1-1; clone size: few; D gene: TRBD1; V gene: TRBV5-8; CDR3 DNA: TGTGCCAGCAGCGAGGACAGGGGAATGGAAGCTTTCTTT; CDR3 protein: CASSEDRGMEAFF
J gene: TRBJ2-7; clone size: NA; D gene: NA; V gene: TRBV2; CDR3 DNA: TGTGCCAGCAGTGAAATGAACAGATACTACGCCCAGTACTTC; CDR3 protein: CASSEMNRYYAQYF
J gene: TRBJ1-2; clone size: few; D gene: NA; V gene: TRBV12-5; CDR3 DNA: TGTGCTAGTGGCCAGGGGTCCCATGGCTACACCTTC; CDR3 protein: CASGQGSHGYTF
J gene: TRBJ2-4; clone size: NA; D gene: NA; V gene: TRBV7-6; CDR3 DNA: TGTGCCAGCAGCTTAGACGGCAAAAACATTCAGTACTTC; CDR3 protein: CASSLDGKNIQYF
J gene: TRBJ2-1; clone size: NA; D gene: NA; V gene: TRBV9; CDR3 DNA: TGTGCCAGCAGCGTAACTAGTTTGGATGAGCAGTTCTTC; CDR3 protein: CASSVTSLDEQFF
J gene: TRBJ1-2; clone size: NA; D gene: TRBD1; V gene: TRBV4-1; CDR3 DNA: TGCGCCAGCAGCCAAGGGGACAGGGCGGGCGGCTACACCTTC; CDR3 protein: CASSQGDRAGGYTF